These 5 T cell receptor beta chains were sequenced from one sample in a study of cytomegalovirus exposure and HLA in healthy donors (dated by TCRdb to about 2017). Libraries were made using the immunoSEQ multiplex PCR assay. For the multiplex PCR, a mixture combining 60 forward primers for TCR Vbeta segments and 13 reverse primers for TCR Jbeta segments was used. As stored in TCRdb, this immuneACCESS dataset retains in-frame rearrangements with V and J assigned. A fraction of the clones does not appear; measured against another copy, unresolved V genes explain less than half of the discrepancy, and the remainder lacks a known reason. This sample gives about 140,000 clones in total; around 79% of them show up just once. The ten largest clones add up to less than 3.5% of the sample. The specimen was PBMCs. These receptors originate from a male donor in good health and CMV-seronegative.

The rearrangement uses TRBV6-5 and TRBJ1-1, with 7 bases matching TRBD1. V was clipped by 0 bases and J by 6 bases; unmatched bases: 7. Germline V gene data show CDR1 as MNHEY and CDR2 as SVGAGI. The CDR3 consists of 15 residues. CDR3 bases: TGTGCCAGCAGTTACTCCGGGACAGCGGGCTCTGAAGCTTTCTTT. Encoded protein: CASSYSGTAGSEAFF.

This clone was counted a few times. The chain employs TRBV5-4 and TRBJ2-5; 16 bases agree with TRBD2. With 4 bases clipped from V and 5 bases from J, the junction kept 8 bases outside the gene matches. Germline V gene sequence: CDR1 SGHNT, CDR2 YYREEE (reference sequence). CDR3 length equals 17 residues. The CDR3 protein is CASSPLQGLAGGETQYF. CDR3 coding DNA: TGTGCCAGCAGCCCGCTCCAGGGACTAGCGGGGGGGGAGACCCAGTACTTC.

This clone was observed a few times. The V call is TRBV27, the J call TRBJ1-1; 9 nucleotides agree with TRBD1. Per the germline V gene, CDR1 is MNHEY and CDR2 is SMNVEV (reference sequence). The CDR3 loop spans 17 amino acids. With 3 bases clipped from V and 0 bases from J, the junction kept 8 bases outside the gene matches. The CDR3 nucleotides are TGTGCCAGCAGTTTGACAGGGGGTGGTCGAATGAACACTGAAGCTTTCTTT. Its protein product is CASSLTGGGRMNTEAFF.

V and J are TRBV9 and TRBJ2-2; 7 nucleotides align to TRBD1. The CDR3 totals 17 residues. Per the germline V gene, CDR1 is SGDLS and CDR2 is YYNGEE. Unmatched junction bases numbered 8, after V lost 3 bases and J lost 0 bases. The CDR3 here is CASSARQGTTNTGELFF. CDR3 nucleotides: TGTGCCAGCAGCGCCCGACAGGGCACCACGAACACCGGGGAGCTGTTTTTT.

The rearrangement links TRBV6-6 to TRBJ1-4; 8 positions match TRBD1. V was clipped by 6 bases and J by 7 bases; unmatched bases: 7. This CDR3 comprises 14 residues. Germline V gene sequence: CDR1 MNHNY, CDR2 SVGAGI (reference sequence). This CDR3 reads CASRLDRVVEKLFF. Here the CDR3 DNA reads TGTGCCAGCAGGTTGGACAGGGTGGTTGAAAAACTGTTTTTT.